This entry lists 10 T cell receptor beta chains sequenced from one sample in a study of blood T cell repertoires in COVID-19. TCRdb's copy holds only in-frame clones and misses some; the assay was immunoSEQ multiplex PCR. The data contain 150,000 to 200,000 clones, about 86% of them singletons. Sequencing was carried out using peripheral blood. These receptors came from a woman in her sixties with COVID-19, enrolled during active disease.

The CDR3 region has the DNA TGTGCCAGCAGCCGAACAGGGTCCGGGGCCAACGTCCTGACTTTC. Translated: CASSRTGSGANVLTF. J is TRBJ2-6 and V is TRBV6-2 or TRBV6-3; tentative D call: TRBD1 (6 bases). V was pared by 6 bases and J by 4 bases, with 13 bases between. CDR1 and CDR2 from the germline V gene are MNHEY and SVGEGT. The CDR3 has 15 amino acids.

This clone has a single count. This chain links TRBV6-1 with TRBJ1-4; 7 bases agree with TRBD1. The V segment lost 3 bases and the J segment 16 bases; nucleotides outside the gene matches: 11. The germline V gene has CDR1 MNHNS and CDR2 SASEGT. The CDR3 runs 13 residues. The CDR3 region has the DNA TGTGCCAGCAGTGACCGACAGGGTTCGATTCGGTTTTTT. Encoded protein: CASSDRQGSIRFF.

The J gene is TRBJ1-1, the V gene TRBV11-2, with TRBD1 matching over 7 bases. V lost 5 bases and J lost 3; bases outside the gene matches: 3. The V gene's germline CDR1 is SGHAT and CDR2 FQNNGV. CDR3 length: 13 residues. For the CDR3, the DNA is TGTGCCAGCAGCCTGGGACAGTACACTGAAGCTTTCTTT. This translates into CASSLGQYTEAFF.

This rearrangement joins TRBV12-3 or TRBV12-4 to TRBJ1-2; D is possibly TRBD1 (5 bases). V was pared by 7 bases and J by 5 bases, with 14 bases between. The CDR3 is 13 residues long. Written as DNA, the CDR3 is TGTGCCAGCAATCAGGGCGTCAATTATGGCTACACCTTC. Translated: CASNQGVNYGYTF.

This sequence joins TRBV18 and TRBJ1-3; 8 bases map to TRBD1. This CDR3 region has 18 residues. Germline V gives CDR1 KGHSH, CDR2 LQKENI. Unmatched junction bases numbered 10, after V lost 3 bases and J lost 0 bases. This CDR3 reads CASSPFTNRGISGNTIYF. CDR3 DNA sequence: TGTGCCAGCTCACCGTTCACCAACAGGGGGATCTCTGGAAACACCATATATTTT.

The genes are TRBV23-1 and TRBJ2-2, with D possibly being TRBD2 (6 bases). TRBV23-1 is classed as an ORF, of uncertain function. V lost 4 bases and J lost 3, with 18 bases in between. This CDR3 spans 17 amino acids. The CDR3 sequence is CASSRGEVLGYTGELFF. The CDR3 DNA reads as TGCGCCAGCAGTCGGGGGGAGGTTTTGGGGTACACCGGGGAGCTGTTTTTT.

The V and J genes are TRBV11-3 and TRBJ2-5; D is uncertain. The V and J ends lost 5 bases and 0 bases respectively, with 4 bases between them. This CDR3 comprises 12 residues. From germline, CDR1 is SGHNT and CDR2 YENEEA. CDR3 sequence reads: CASSPNQETQYF. Written as DNA, the CDR3 is TGTGCCAGCAGCCCAAACCAAGAGACCCAGTACTTC.

The chain recombines TRBV11-2 with TRBJ1-2, with 7 nucleotides matching TRBD1. Germline V lookup: CDR1 SGHAT, CDR2 FQNNGV. J was trimmed by 4 bases and V by 0 bases; bases with no gene match: 8. The CDR3 totals 16 residues. CDR3 sequence: CASSLDPDRYPYGYTF. Written as DNA, the CDR3 is TGTGCCAGCAGCTTAGACCCGGACAGGTACCCCTATGGCTACACCTTC.

This chain uses TRBV5-6 with TRBJ2-1; 9 bases match TRBD2. The CDR3 is made up of 16 amino acids. The ends lost 7 bases at V and 5 bases at J; junction bases unmatched: 13. Germline values: CDR1 SGHDT, CDR2 YYEEEE. CDR3 bases: TGTGCCAGCCACTTCGAGTTAGCGGGAGCAGACAATGAGCAGTTCTTC. Protein product: CASHFELAGADNEQFF.

The chain links TRBV29-1 to TRBJ1-2, with D possibly matching TRBD1 (6 bases). V gave up 3 bases and J gave up 8 bases, with 16 bases separating them. Germline V gives CDR1 SQVTM, CDR2 ANQGSEA. The CDR3 totals 13 residues. As DNA, the CDR3 is TGCAGCGTTGACGCCCCGACAGGCGTCGGCTACACCTTC. As protein: CSVDAPTGVGYTF. Full variable domain (rest looked up from reference TRBV29-1 and TRBJ1-2): SAVISQKPSRDICQRGTSLTIQCQVDSQVTMMFWYRQQPGQSLTLIATANQGSEATYESGFVIDKFPISRPNLTFSTLTVSNMSPEDSSIYLCSVDAPTGVGYTFGSGTRLTVV.